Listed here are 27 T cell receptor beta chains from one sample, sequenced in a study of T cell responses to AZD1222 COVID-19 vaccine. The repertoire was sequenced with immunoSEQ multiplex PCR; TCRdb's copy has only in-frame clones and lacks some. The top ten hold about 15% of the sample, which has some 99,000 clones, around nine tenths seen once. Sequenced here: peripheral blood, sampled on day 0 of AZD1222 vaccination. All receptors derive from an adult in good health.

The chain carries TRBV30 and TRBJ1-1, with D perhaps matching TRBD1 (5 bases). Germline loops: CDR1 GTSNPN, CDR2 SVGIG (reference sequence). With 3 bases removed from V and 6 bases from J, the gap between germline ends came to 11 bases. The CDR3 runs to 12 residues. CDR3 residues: CAWSDGGAEAFF. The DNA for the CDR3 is TGTGCCTGGAGCGATGGGGGGGCTGAAGCTTTCTTT.

The CDR3 DNA reads as TGTGCCTGGAGCCAGAACAGGGAGTGGAGTAAAGGCTACACCTTC. This codes for CAWSQNREWSKGYTF. The chain links TRBV30 to TRBJ1-2; tentative D call: TRBD1 (6 bases). The CDR3 runs to 15 residues. V was trimmed by 3 bases and J by 8 bases, leaving 22 bases between them. Germline V lookup: CDR1 GTSNPN, CDR2 SVGIG (reference sequence).

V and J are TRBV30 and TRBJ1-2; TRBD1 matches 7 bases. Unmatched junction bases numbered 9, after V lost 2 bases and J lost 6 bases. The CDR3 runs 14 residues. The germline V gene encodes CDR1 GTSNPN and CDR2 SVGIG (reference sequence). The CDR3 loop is CAWSTRQGSDGYTF. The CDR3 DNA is TGTGCCTGGAGTACCCGACAGGGATCAGATGGCTACACCTTC.

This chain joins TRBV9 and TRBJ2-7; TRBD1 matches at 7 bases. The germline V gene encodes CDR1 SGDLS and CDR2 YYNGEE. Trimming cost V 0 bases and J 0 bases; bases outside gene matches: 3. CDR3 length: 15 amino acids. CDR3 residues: CASSVEAGGSYEQYF. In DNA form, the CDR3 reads TGTGCCAGCAGCGTAGAGGCAGGGGGCTCCTACGAGCAGTACTTC.

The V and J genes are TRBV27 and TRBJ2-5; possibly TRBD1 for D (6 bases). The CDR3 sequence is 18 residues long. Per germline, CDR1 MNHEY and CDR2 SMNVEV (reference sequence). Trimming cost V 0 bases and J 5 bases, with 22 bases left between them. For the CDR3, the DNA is TGTGCCAGCAGTTTATCGAGGTCGAGGGCAGGGGCAGGGGAGACCCAGTACTTC. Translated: CASSLSRSRAGAGETQYF.

CDR3 sequence: CASSFGGGSPLHF. DNA for the CDR3: TGTGCCAGCAGTTTTGGGGGCGGATCACCCCTCCACTTT. This chain connects TRBV12-3 or TRBV12-4 to TRBJ1-6; TRBD1 might be the D (6 bases). CDR3 length: 13 residues. Between the trimmed V and J ends, which lost 3 bases and 10 bases, there was a span of 10 bases.

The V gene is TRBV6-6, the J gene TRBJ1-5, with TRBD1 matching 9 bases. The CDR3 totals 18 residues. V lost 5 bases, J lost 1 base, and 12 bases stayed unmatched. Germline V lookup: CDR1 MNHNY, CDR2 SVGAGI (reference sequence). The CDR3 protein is CASSPGTGTSRSNQPQHF. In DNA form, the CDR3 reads TGTGCCAGCAGTCCCGGGACAGGGACCTCCCGGAGCAATCAGCCCCAGCATTTT.

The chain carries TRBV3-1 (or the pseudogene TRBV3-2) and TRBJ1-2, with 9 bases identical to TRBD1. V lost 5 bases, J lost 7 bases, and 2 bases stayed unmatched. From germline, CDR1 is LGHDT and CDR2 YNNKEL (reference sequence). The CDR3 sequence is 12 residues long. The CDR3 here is CASSGDRAGYTF. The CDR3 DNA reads TGTGCCAGCAGCGGGGACAGGGCTGGCTACACCTTC.

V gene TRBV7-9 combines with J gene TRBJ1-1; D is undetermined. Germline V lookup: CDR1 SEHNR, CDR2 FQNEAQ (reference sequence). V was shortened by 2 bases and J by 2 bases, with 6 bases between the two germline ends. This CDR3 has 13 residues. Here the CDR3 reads CASSLPGNTEAFF. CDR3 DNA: TGTGCCAGCAGCTTACCGGGAAACACTGAAGCTTTCTTT.

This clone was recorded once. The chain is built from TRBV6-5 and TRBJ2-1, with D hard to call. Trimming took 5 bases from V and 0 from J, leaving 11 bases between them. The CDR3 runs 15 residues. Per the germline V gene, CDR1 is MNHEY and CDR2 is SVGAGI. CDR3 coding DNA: TGTGCCAGCAGTCCCCAAGTTAGCTCCTACAATGAGCAGTTCTTC. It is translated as CASSPQVSSYNEQFF.

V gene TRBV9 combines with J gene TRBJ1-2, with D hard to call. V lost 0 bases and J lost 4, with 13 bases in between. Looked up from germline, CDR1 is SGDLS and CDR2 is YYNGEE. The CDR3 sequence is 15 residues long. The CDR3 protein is CASSVAMGIGYGYTF. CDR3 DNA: TGTGCCAGCAGCGTAGCTATGGGTATCGGCTATGGCTACACCTTC.

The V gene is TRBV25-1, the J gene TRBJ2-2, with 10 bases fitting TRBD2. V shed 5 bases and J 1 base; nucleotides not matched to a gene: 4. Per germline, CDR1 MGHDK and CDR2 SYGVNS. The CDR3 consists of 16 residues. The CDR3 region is CASSLWTSGNTGELFF. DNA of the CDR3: TGTGCCAGCAGTCTCTGGACTAGCGGGAACACCGGGGAGCTGTTTTTT.

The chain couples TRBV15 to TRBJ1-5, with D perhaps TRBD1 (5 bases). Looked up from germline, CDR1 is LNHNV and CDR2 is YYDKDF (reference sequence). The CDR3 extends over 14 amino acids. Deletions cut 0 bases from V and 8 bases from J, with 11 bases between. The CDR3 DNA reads TGTGCCACCAGCAGAGAGGGGCCCGGGGAGCCCCAGCATTTT. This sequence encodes CATSREGPGEPQHF.

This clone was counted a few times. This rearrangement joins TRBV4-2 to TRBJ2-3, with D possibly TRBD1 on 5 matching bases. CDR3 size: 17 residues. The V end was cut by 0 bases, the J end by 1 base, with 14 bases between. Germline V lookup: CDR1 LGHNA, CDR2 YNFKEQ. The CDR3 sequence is CASSQEPALGGTDTQYF. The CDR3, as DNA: TGTGCCAGCAGCCAAGAACCGGCGCTAGGGGGCACAGATACGCAGTATTTT.

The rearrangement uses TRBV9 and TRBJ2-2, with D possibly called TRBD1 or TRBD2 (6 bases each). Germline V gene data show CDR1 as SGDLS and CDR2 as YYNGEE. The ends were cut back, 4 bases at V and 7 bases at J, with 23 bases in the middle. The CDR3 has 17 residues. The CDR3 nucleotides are TGTGCCAGCAGCCGCCTAGGGGGGCCCCAGGAGGGCGGGGAGCTGTTTTTT. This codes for CASSRLGGPQEGGELFF.

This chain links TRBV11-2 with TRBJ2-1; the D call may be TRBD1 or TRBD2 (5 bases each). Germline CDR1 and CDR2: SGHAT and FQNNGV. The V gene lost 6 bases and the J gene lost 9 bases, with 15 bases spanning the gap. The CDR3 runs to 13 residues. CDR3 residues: CASSLNLGTEQFF. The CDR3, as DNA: TGTGCCAGCAGTCTTAACCTAGGGACTGAGCAGTTCTTC.

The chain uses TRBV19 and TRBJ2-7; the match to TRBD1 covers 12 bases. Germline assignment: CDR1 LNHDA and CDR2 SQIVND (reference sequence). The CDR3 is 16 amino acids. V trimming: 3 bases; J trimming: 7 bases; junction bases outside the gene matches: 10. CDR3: CASSMTRDRGLGEQYF. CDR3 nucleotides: TGTGCCAGTAGTATGACCCGGGACAGGGGGCTGGGAGAGCAGTACTTC. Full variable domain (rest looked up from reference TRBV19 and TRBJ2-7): DGGITQSPKYLFRKEGQNVTLSCEQNLNHDAMYWYRQDPGQGLRLIYYSQIVNDFQKGDIAEGYSVSREKKESFPLTVTSAQKNPTAFYLCASSMTRDRGLGEQYFGPGTRLTVT.

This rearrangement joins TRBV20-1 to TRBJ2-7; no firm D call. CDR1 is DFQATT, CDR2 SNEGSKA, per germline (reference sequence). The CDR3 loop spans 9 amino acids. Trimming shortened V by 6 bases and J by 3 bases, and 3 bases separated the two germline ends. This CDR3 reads CSAGYEQYF. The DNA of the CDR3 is TGCAGTGCAGGCTACGAGCAGTACTTC.

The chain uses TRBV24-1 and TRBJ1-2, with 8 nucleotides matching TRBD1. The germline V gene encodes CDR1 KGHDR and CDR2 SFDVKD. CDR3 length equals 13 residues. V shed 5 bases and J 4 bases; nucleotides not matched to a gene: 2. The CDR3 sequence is CATSGTGGYGYTF. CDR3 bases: TGTGCCACCAGTGGCACAGGGGGCTATGGCTACACCTTC.

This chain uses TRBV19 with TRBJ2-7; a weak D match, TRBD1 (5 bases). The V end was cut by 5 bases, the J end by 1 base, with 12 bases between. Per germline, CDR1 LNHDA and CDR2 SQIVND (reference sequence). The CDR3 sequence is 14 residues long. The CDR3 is CASSLQTASYEQYF. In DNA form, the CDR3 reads TGTGCCAGTAGTTTACAGACAGCATCCTACGAGCAGTACTTC.

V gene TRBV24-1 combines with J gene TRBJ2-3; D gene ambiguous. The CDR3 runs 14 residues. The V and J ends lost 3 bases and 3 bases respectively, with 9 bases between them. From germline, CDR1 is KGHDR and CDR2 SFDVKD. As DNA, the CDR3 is TGTGCCACCAGTGATAAGACGGCAACAGATACGCAGTATTTT. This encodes CATSDKTATDTQYF.

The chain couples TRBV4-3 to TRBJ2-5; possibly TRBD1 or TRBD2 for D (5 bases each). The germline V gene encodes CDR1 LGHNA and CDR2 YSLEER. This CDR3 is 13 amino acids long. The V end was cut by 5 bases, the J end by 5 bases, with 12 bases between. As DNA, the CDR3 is TGCGCCAGCAGCGGGGGTGAGGAGGAGACCCAGTACTTC. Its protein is CASSGGEEETQYF.

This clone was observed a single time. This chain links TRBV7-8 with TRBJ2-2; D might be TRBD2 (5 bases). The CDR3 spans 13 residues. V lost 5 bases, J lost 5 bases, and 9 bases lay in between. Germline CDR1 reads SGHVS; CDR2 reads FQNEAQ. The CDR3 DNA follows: TGTGCCAGCAGCGTACGGACTACCGGGGAGCTGTTTTTT. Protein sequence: CASSVRTTGELFF. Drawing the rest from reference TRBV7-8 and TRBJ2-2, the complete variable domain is GAGVSQSPRYKVAKRGQDVALRCDPISGHVSLFWYQQALGQGPEFLTYFQNEAQLDKSGLPSDRFFAERPEGSVSTLKIQRTQQEDSAVYLCASSVRTTGELFFGEGSRLTVL.

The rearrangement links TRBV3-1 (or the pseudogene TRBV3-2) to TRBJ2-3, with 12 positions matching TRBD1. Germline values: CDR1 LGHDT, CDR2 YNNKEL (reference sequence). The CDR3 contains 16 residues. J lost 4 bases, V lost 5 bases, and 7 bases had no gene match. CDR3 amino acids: CASSILGTGGADTQYF. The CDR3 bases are TGTGCCAGCAGCATCTTGGGGACAGGGGGCGCAGATACGCAGTATTTT.

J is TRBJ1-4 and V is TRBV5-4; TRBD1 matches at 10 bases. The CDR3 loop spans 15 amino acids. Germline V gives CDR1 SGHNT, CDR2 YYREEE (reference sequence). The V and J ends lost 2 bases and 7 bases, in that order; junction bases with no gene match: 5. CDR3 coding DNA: TGTGCCAGCAGCTTTAGGTGGGACAGGGGTGAAAAACTGTTTTTT. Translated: CASSFRWDRGEKLFF. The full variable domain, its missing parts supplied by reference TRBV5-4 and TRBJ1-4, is ETGVTQSPTHLIKTRGQQVTLRCSSQSGHNTVSWYQQALGQGPQFIFQYYREEENGRGNFPPRFSGLQFPNYSSELNVNALELDDSALYLCASSFRWDRGEKLFFGSGTQLSVL.

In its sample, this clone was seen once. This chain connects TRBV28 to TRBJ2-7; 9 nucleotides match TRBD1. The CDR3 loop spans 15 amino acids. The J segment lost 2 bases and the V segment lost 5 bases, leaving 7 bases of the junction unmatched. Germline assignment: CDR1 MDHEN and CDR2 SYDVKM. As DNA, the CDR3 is TGTGCCAGCAGTAGAACGGGACAGGGTCCCTACGAGCAGTACTTC. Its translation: CASSRTGQGPYEQYF.

The CDR3 DNA is TGTGCCAGCAGCTTGCTAGCCACGCTGAACACTGAAGCTTTCTTT. Amino acid sequence: CASSLLATLNTEAFF. This chain connects TRBV5-4 to TRBJ1-1; D is undetermined. There are 15 residues in the CDR3. V was clipped by 1 base and J by 0 bases, with 10 bases between them. In germline, CDR1 is SGHNT, CDR2 YYREEE (reference sequence). Drawing the rest from reference TRBV5-4 and TRBJ1-1, the complete variable domain is ETGVTQSPTHLIKTRGQQVTLRCSSQSGHNTVSWYQQALGQGPQFIFQYYREEENGRGNFPPRFSGLQFPNYSSELNVNALELDDSALYLCASSLLATLNTEAFFGQGTRLTVV.